This entry lists 11 T cell receptor beta chains sequenced from one sample in a study of CD4 T cells in relation to SARS-CoV-2 and coronaviruses. This table comes from immunoSEQ multiplex PCR, and its TCRdb copy is limited to in-frame clones, with some not included. The sample holds just over 35,000 clones, over 75% seen once. No antigen has been assigned to these receptors. Input material: memory CD4+ T cells from PBMCs, cultured in vitro. The receptors were gathered from an adult with COVID-19.

This chain connects TRBV6-1 to TRBJ2-7, with D unresolved. With 3 bases removed from V and 3 bases from J, the gap between germline ends came to 15 bases. The CDR3 is made up of 15 amino acids. In germline, CDR1 is MNHNS, CDR2 SASEGT. The CDR3 region is CASSDWPSQNYEQYF. CDR3 nucleotide sequence: TGTGCCAGCAGTGATTGGCCCTCCCAAAACTACGAGCAGTACTTC.

V usage is TRBV3-1 (or the pseudogene TRBV3-2) and J usage is TRBJ2-1; D unclear. Per the germline V gene, CDR1 is LGHDT and CDR2 is YNNKEL (reference sequence). The CDR3 has 14 residues. Trimming cost V 0 bases and J 4 bases, with 7 bases left between them. In DNA, the CDR3 is TGTGCCAGCAGCCAAGATCTGGGTTACAATGAGCAGTTCTTC. Protein: CASSQDLGYNEQFF.

For the CDR3, the DNA is TGCGCCAGCAGCAAGGAGCGGGCCTTGCCTGAGCAGTTCTTC. Translated: CASSKERALPEQFF. V usage is TRBV10-1 and J usage is TRBJ2-1; TRBD2 is a possible D gene (6 bases). V shed 6 bases and J shed 9 bases, with 18 bases lying between them. The length of the CDR3 is 14 residues. Germline CDR1 is WNHNN and CDR2 is SYGVQD (reference sequence).

The gene calls are TRBV5-1 and TRBJ2-1; TRBD2 agrees at 9 bases. The trim removed 2 bases at V and 4 bases at J, leaving 10 bases unmatched. CDR3 size: 17 residues. CDR1 is SGHRS and CDR2 is YFSETQ in the germline V gene. CDR3 loop: CASSFLAGGNPYNEQFF. Written as DNA, the CDR3 is TGCGCCAGCAGCTTTTTGGCGGGAGGGAATCCATACAATGAGCAGTTCTTC.

The chain has TRBV2 and TRBJ2-3; TRBD2 aligns across 8 bases. The germline CDR1 and CDR2 sequences are SNHLY and FYNNEI. After removal of 11 bases from V and 9 bases from J, the junction contained 10 bases not matched to a gene. This CDR3 is built from 12 residues. This chain's CDR3 is CAVGDGGRTQYF. The CDR3, as DNA: TGTGCCGTAGGGGATGGCGGGAGGACGCAGTATTTT.

This rearrangement joins TRBV19 to TRBJ1-4; D may be TRBD1 (6 bases). V gave up 4 bases and J gave up 2 bases, with 14 bases separating them. CDR3 length: 16 amino acids. Germline CDR1 is LNHDA and CDR2 is SQIVND (reference sequence). The CDR3 bases are TGTGCCAGTAGTACCCCACAGGGTAGCACTAATGAAAAACTGTTTTTT. The encoded protein is CASSTPQGSTNEKLFF.

The chain links TRBV6-5 to TRBJ2-1; no clear D. This CDR3 is 14 amino acids long. The germline gives CDR1 MNHEY, CDR2 SVGAGI. The V and J ends lost 0 bases and 6 bases respectively, with 9 bases between them. The chain's CDR3 is CASSYSGIPNEQFF. CDR3 DNA: TGTGCCAGCAGTTACTCCGGCATTCCCAATGAGCAGTTCTTC.

The J gene is TRBJ1-4, the V gene TRBV27; no firm D call. The CDR3 length is 13 residues. Germline V gene lookup returns CDR1 MNHEY and CDR2 SMNVEV (reference sequence). V gave up 4 bases and J gave up 6 bases, with 9 bases separating them. This CDR3 reads CASSSQNDEKLFF. In DNA form, the CDR3 reads TGTGCCAGCAGTTCCCAGAATGATGAAAAACTGTTTTTT.

The rearrangement links TRBV2 to TRBJ2-5; D remains ambiguous. The V and J ends lost 9 bases and 5 bases respectively, with 13 bases between them. The CDR3 runs 12 residues. Germline-derived CDR1 and CDR2 are SNHLY and FYNNEI. This CDR3 is CASKLIGETQYF. DNA for the CDR3: TGTGCCAGTAAATTGATCGGGGAGACCCAGTACTTC. Based on the CDR3 plus reference TRBV2 and TRBJ2-5, the full variable domain is EPEVTQTPSHQVTQMGQEVILRCVPISNHLYFYWYRQILGQKVEFLVSFYNNEISEKSEIFDDQFSVERPDGSNFTLKIRSTKLEDSAMYFCASKLIGETQYFGPGTRLLVL.

The sample holds a few counts of this clone. The V gene is TRBV7-3, the J gene TRBJ1-3; tentatively, D is TRBD1 (6 bases). With 1 base removed from V and 2 bases from J, the gap between germline ends came to 9 bases. From germline, CDR1 is SGHTA and CDR2 FQGTGA. The CDR3 has 15 residues. The CDR3 DNA is TGTGCCAGCAGCTTAAACGGGGGGCCTGGAAACACCATATATTTT. Translated, it gives CASSLNGGPGNTIYF.

V gene TRBV5-5 combines with J gene TRBJ2-1; D ambiguous. The CDR3 runs 15 residues. Trimming pared 0 bases from V and 0 bases from J, leaving 7 bases between. CDR1 SGHKS and CDR2 YYEKEE come from the germline V gene (reference sequence). CDR3 region: CASSLVGYSYNEQFF. In DNA form, the CDR3 reads TGTGCCAGCAGCTTGGTGGGCTACTCCTACAATGAGCAGTTCTTC.